These 26 T cell receptor beta chains were all obtained from the same sample, sequenced in a study of shared clonotypes between healthy human individuals. Generated by immunoSEQ multiplex PCR, the TCRdb table keeps only in-frame clones and is missing some. The sample holds about 1.1 million clones, more than 75% seen once. Source material: memory CD4+ T cells from PBMCs. Regarding subset: CD45RA-negative fraction. The receptors originated from a man aged 18-30 years in good health. Some clones in this sample may be carry-over from other donors' samples.

The V and J genes are TRBV6-5 and TRBJ1-2; tentatively, D is TRBD1 (5 bases). Trimming took off 5 bases at V and 8 bases at J, with 15 bases between the two ends. The germline gives CDR1 MNHEY, CDR2 SVGAGI. The CDR3 is made up of 13 amino acids. The CDR3 DNA is TGTGCCAGCAGTGCCAGGGCCCCGGGGGGCTACACCTTC. Translation gives CASSARAPGGYTF.

This chain joins TRBV10-3 and TRBJ2-7; no firm D call. The CDR3 is 17 residues long. V gave up 3 bases and J gave up 4 bases, with 22 bases separating them. CDR1 and CDR2 from the germline V gene are ENHRY and SYGVKD. The CDR3 spells CAISDLTAAGLGYEQYF. The CDR3 region has the DNA TGTGCCATCAGTGATCTGACGGCCGCTGGGTTGGGGTACGAGCAGTACTTC.

For this clone: Possible read error: a much larger clone is one base away. Other DNA sequences from this sample encode an identical CDR3 as well. The chain links TRBV9 to TRBJ2-7; 7 bases are a match to TRBD2. The CDR3 extends over 14 amino acids. The trim removed 3 bases at V and 0 bases at J, leaving 3 bases unmatched. From germline, CDR1 is SGDLS and CDR2 YYNGEE. The CDR3 spells CASSEAGSSYEQYF. CDR3 DNA sequence: TGTGCCAGCAGCGAAGCGGGAAGCTCCTACGAGCAGTACTTC.

V gene TRBV29-1 combines with J gene TRBJ2-5, with 9 bases identical to TRBD2. The J call could be wrong; TRBJ2-7 is a better fit for the DNA end. Germline lookup yields CDR1 SQVTM and CDR2 ANQGSEA. The CDR3 extends over 13 amino acids. The CDR3 DNA reads as TGCAGCGTCTCTAGCGGGAAAGAGGTCGAGCAGTACTTC. As protein: CSVSSGKEVEQYF.

The CDR3 DNA is TGTGCCAGCAGCTTGGGGCTGGAGGCGTCGGGAGAGACCCAGTACTTC. Protein: CASSLGLEASGETQYF. The chain employs TRBV5-5 and TRBJ2-5; D is possibly TRBD2 (5 bases). The length of the CDR3 is 16 residues. V was pared by 0 bases and J by 4 bases, with 16 bases between. The germline V gene has CDR1 SGHKS and CDR2 YYEKEE (reference sequence).

This clone came up once. V is TRBV18 and J is TRBJ2-2, with 9 bases lining up with TRBD1. This CDR3 is built from 16 residues. Per the germline V gene, CDR1 is KGHSH and CDR2 is LQKENI. Trimming at V came to 3 bases and at J to 3 bases, leaving 5 bases not matched to a gene. The CDR3 DNA follows: TGTGCCAGCTCACCGGGACAGGGATTTTACACCGGGGAGCTGTTTTTT. Residues: CASSPGQGFYTGELFF.

The chain is built from TRBV6-5 and TRBJ1-2; no definite D call. CDR3 length equals 14 residues. Germline CDR1 and CDR2: MNHEY and SVGAGI. Trimming took off 5 bases at V and 8 bases at J, with 18 bases between the two ends. This chain's CDR3 is CASSGPMEALGYTF. CDR3 nucleotide sequence: TGTGCCAGCAGTGGGCCTATGGAGGCTCTCGGCTACACCTTC.

Note on this clone: Other DNA sequences within the sample encode an identical CDR3. J is TRBJ2-5 and V is TRBV28; perhaps TRBD2 as D (7 bases). This CDR3 has 15 residues. The germline V gene has CDR1 MDHEN and CDR2 SYDVKM. Trimming stripped 6 bases from V and 2 bases from J, with 16 bases between. The CDR3 is CASRRTGGGQETQYF. The DNA for the CDR3 is TGTGCCAGCAGACGGACGGGGGGCGGGCAAGAGACCCAGTACTTC.

This chain joins TRBV7-2 and TRBJ2-3; 10 bases match TRBD2. The CDR3 length is 17 residues. Unmatched junction bases numbered 10, after V lost 1 base and J lost 6 bases. Germline lookup yields CDR1 SGHTA and CDR2 FQGNSA. CDR3 bases: TGTGCCAGCAGCTTAGAGGGTGGGGCTAGCGGGAGTGATACGCAGTATTTT. Its protein is CASSLEGGASGSDTQYF. Looking up the rest from reference TRBV7-2 and TRBJ2-3 gives the full variable domain: GAGVSQSPSNKVTEKGKDVELRCDPISGHTALYWYRQSLGQGLEFLIYFQGNSAPDKSGLPSDRFSAERTGGSVSTLTIQRTQQEDSAVYLCASSLEGGASGSDTQYFGPGTRLTVL.

V gene TRBV7-8 combines with J gene TRBJ2-2; the match to TRBD1 covers 8 bases. The CDR3 contains 15 residues. The V gene end was trimmed by 5 bases and the J gene end by 7 bases; junction bases not matched to a gene: 9. The germline CDR1 and CDR2 sequences are SGHVS and FQNEAQ. The DNA for the CDR3 is TGTGCCAGCAGCGAGGGGACAGGAGTGATCGGGGAGCTGTTTTTT. This gives the protein CASSEGTGVIGELFF.

V and J are TRBV10-3 and TRBJ1-5; D is unresolved. Looked up from germline, CDR1 is ENHRY and CDR2 is SYGVKD. The V gene lost 4 bases and the J gene lost 0 bases, with 13 bases spanning the gap. This CDR3 comprises 16 residues. CDR3 amino acids: CAISGEVTNSNQPQHF. The CDR3 coding sequence is TGTGCCATCAGTGGTGAGGTTACCAATAGCAATCAGCCCCAGCATTTT.

The chain uses TRBV4-1 and TRBJ1-4; possibly TRBD1 for D (5 bases). CDR3 size: 16 residues. Germline V CDR1 and CDR2: MGHRA, YSYEKL. Trimming shortened V by 3 bases and J by 7 bases, and 18 bases separated the two germline ends. The CDR3 coding sequence is TGCGCCAGCAGCCAGACCAGGGTCCGCGGGCCTGAAAAACTGTTTTTT. It codes for CASSQTRVRGPEKLFF.

The rearrangement joins TRBV18 to TRBJ1-1; TRBD1 agrees at 8 bases. The junction had 8 bases not matched to a gene; V was cut back by 8 bases and J by 0 bases. The CDR3 is made up of 15 amino acids. CDR1 is KGHSH and CDR2 is LQKENI in the germline V gene. The DNA for the CDR3 is TGTGCCAGCCAGAGACAGGGGCTGATGAACACTGAAGCTTTCTTT. Translation gives CASQRQGLMNTEAFF.

The rearrangement joins TRBV27 to TRBJ2-5; 8 nucleotides match TRBD2. Trimming removed 10 bases from V and 5 bases from J; junction bases left unmatched: 15. The CDR3 length is 15 residues. Germline CDR1 reads MNHEY; CDR2 reads SMNVEV (reference sequence). As DNA, the CDR3 is TGTGCCACCCGGCCGGGCAGCGGGAGTTGGGAGACCCAGTACTTC. Translation: CATRPGSGSWETQYF.

The chain uses TRBV28 and TRBJ2-1; 7 bases line up with TRBD1. There are 15 residues in the CDR3. V lost 6 bases, J lost 5 bases, and 10 bases stayed unmatched. From germline, CDR1 is MDHEN and CDR2 SYDVKM. The CDR3 DNA is TGTGCCAGCAGCCGATTCGGGACAGTAAACAATGAGCAGTTCTTC. It codes for CASSRFGTVNNEQFF.

This chain uses TRBV18 with TRBJ2-2; tentatively, D is TRBD1 or TRBD2 (5 bases each). The CDR3 length is 16 residues. Germline lookup yields CDR1 KGHSH and CDR2 LQKENI. Trimming stripped 0 bases from V and 1 base from J, with 9 bases between. Here the CDR3 reads CASSPPGTQNTGELFF. CDR3 coding DNA: TGTGCCAGCTCACCACCGGGGACGCAGAACACCGGGGAGCTGTTTTTT. Filled out from reference TRBV18 and TRBJ2-2, the complete variable domain reads NAGVMQNPRHLVRRRGQEARLRCSPMKGHSHVYWYRQLPEEGLKFMVYLQKENIIDESGMPKERFSAEFPKEGPSILRIQQVVRGDSAAYFCASSPPGTQNTGELFFGEGSRLTVL.

The V and J genes are TRBV5-1 and TRBJ1-2, with a possible D match to TRBD1 (5 bases). V lost 3 bases, J lost 3 bases, and 12 bases lay in between. This CDR3 region has 14 residues. CDR1 SGHRS and CDR2 YFSETQ come from the germline V gene. The CDR3 loop is CASSSQGGYYGYTF. The CDR3 DNA is TGCGCCAGCAGCTCCCAGGGCGGGTACTATGGCTACACCTTC.

V gene TRBV30 combines with J gene TRBJ1-4, with TRBD1 matching over 7 bases. V dropped 3 bases and J dropped 7; count of bases not matched to a gene: 8. Germline V gene lookup returns CDR1 GTSNPN and CDR2 SVGIG (reference sequence). The CDR3 has 14 residues. The CDR3, as DNA: TGTGCCTGGAGGACAGGGCGGGGGGGTGAAAAACTGTTTTTT. As protein: CAWRTGRGGEKLFF.

This clone came up a few times. CDR3 in DNA: TGTGCCATCAGCGGGAGGGCCGACACCGGGGAGCTGTTTTTT. Residues: CAISGRADTGELFF. J is TRBJ2-2 and V is TRBV10-3, with TRBD2 identical over 8 bases. Germline CDR1 is ENHRY and CDR2 is SYGVKD. This CDR3 has 14 amino acids. The junction had 3 bases not matched to a gene; V was cut back by 6 bases and J by 3 bases.

The chain recombines TRBV9 with TRBJ2-3; 7 nucleotides line up with TRBD2. This CDR3 is 16 amino acids long. CDR1 SGDLS and CDR2 YYNGEE come from the germline V gene. After removal of 4 bases from V and 5 bases from J, the junction contained 13 bases not matched to a gene. DNA of the CDR3: TGTGCCAGCAGCCCCCTGGCGGGAGCAGCAATAGATACGCAGTATTTT. Translated: CASSPLAGAAIDTQYF.

This chain joins TRBV29-1 and TRBJ2-3; TRBD1 matches 8 bases. The CDR3 length is 14 residues. From germline, CDR1 is SQVTM and CDR2 ANQGSEA. The ends lost 6 bases at V and 0 bases at J; junction bases unmatched: 5. The CDR3 is CSVFRGLSTDTQYF. The CDR3 DNA follows: TGCAGCGTCTTCAGGGGGCTGAGCACAGATACGCAGTATTTT.

The rearrangement joins TRBV7-6 to TRBJ1-2; D not certain. V lost 5 bases, J lost 4 bases, and 11 bases lay in between. Germline CDR1 reads SGHVS; CDR2 reads FNYEAQ. The CDR3 spans 13 residues. CDR3 amino acids: CASSPAVSYGYTF. The CDR3 DNA is TGTGCCAGCAGCCCCGCCGTGAGCTATGGCTACACCTTC.

For this clone: This CDR3 is also generated by other DNA sequences in the sample. V is TRBV5-1 and J is TRBJ1-1, with TRBD1 as a possible D gene (6 bases). Trimming left V 4 bases short and J 0 bases short, with 10 bases between. CDR1 and CDR2 (germline): SGHRS, YFSETQ. This CDR3 is built from 14 residues. The CDR3 protein is CASSGGTMNTEAFF. The DNA for the CDR3 is TGCGCCAGCAGCGGGGGGACAATGAACACTGAAGCTTTCTTT.

The chain recombines TRBV5-8 with TRBJ2-3, with TRBD2 matching 11 bases. Per germline, CDR1 SGHTS and CDR2 YDEGEE. This CDR3 comprises 17 residues. Trimming at V came to 3 bases and at J to 0 bases, leaving 6 bases not matched to a gene. This CDR3 reads CASSSRTSGSSTDTQYF. The CDR3 nucleotides read TGTGCCAGCAGCTCCCGGACTAGCGGGTCCAGCACAGATACGCAGTATTTT.

This sequence joins TRBV6-1 and TRBJ2-3, with TRBD2 as a possible D gene (6 bases). The CDR3 covers 12 residues. Germline values: CDR1 MNHNS, CDR2 SASEGT. The germline V and J ends were trimmed by 6 bases and 5 bases, with 9 bases remaining between them. The CDR3 loop reads CASRLAIDTQYF. The CDR3 DNA reads TGTGCCAGCAGACTAGCAATAGATACGCAGTATTTT.

The chain links TRBV2 to TRBJ1-2; 7 nucleotides agree with TRBD1. CDR1 SNHLY and CDR2 FYNNEI come from the germline V gene. The V segment lost 6 bases and the J segment 5 bases; nucleotides outside the gene matches: 6. This CDR3 comprises 13 residues. CDR3 region: CASSAGQQYGYTF. The CDR3 DNA reads as TGTGCCAGCAGCGCGGGACAGCAATATGGCTACACCTTC. Looking up the rest from reference TRBV2 and TRBJ1-2 gives the full variable domain: EPEVTQTPSHQVTQMGQEVILRCVPISNHLYFYWYRQILGQKVEFLVSFYNNEISEKSEIFDDQFSVERPDGSNFTLKIRSTKLEDSAMYFCASSAGQQYGYTFGSGTRLTVV.